One and the same sample provided the 21 T cell receptor beta chains below, sequenced in a study of T cell changes during pregnancy in multiple sclerosis. The assay was immunoSEQ multiplex PCR, and TCRdb's table has in-frame clones only and misses some. Of some 40,000 clones in the sample, 93% were seen once. Source: CD4+ T cells from peripheral blood mononuclear cells, taken in the first trimester of pregnancy. The source of these receptors is a female donor with multiple sclerosis, enrolled in a pregnancy study.

This chain connects TRBV19 to TRBJ2-2; D might be TRBD1 (5 bases). Trimming left V 10 bases short and J 0 bases short, with 15 bases between. The CDR3 is 15 amino acids. Germline V gene sequence: CDR1 LNHDA, CDR2 SQIVND (reference sequence). The DNA for the CDR3 is TGTGCCACCCCTAGGCGACAGACGAACACCGGGGAGCTGTTTTTT. Its translation: CATPRRQTNTGELFF.

This chain links TRBV18 with TRBJ1-4; 8 nucleotides line up with TRBD1. J was trimmed by 3 bases and V by 2 bases; bases with no gene match: 2. This CDR3 region has 15 residues. Germline assignment: CDR1 KGHSH and CDR2 LQKENI. CDR3 region: CASSPMGQANEKLFF. In DNA, the CDR3 is TGTGCCAGCTCACCAATGGGACAGGCTAATGAAAAACTGTTTTTT.

The V gene is TRBV27, the J gene TRBJ2-1, with 10 bases matching TRBD1. V dropped 5 bases and J dropped 7; count of bases not matched to a gene: 11. Germline lookup yields CDR1 MNHEY and CDR2 SMNVEV (reference sequence). CDR3 size: 16 residues. Here the CDR3 DNA reads TGTGCCAGCAGTCCGTTGTCGGGACAGGGGTTGAATGAGCAGTTCTTC. It yields the protein CASSPLSGQGLNEQFF.

The chain recombines TRBV18 with TRBJ2-7; 7 bases fit TRBD2. Germline loops: CDR1 KGHSH, CDR2 LQKENI. Germline trimming cut 6 bases from V and 2 bases from J; bases unmatched to any gene: 10. The CDR3 is made up of 15 amino acids. The CDR3 DNA reads TGTGCCAGCTCGCCAATCGGGAGGCGAACCTACGAGCAGTACTTC. Residues: CASSPIGRRTYEQYF.

This clone appeared a single time. V usage is TRBV19 and J usage is TRBJ2-1; the match to TRBD1 covers 8 bases. CDR3 size: 13 residues. V lost 6 bases to trimming and J lost 11 bases; unmatched junction nucleotides: 9. Per the germline V gene, CDR1 is LNHDA and CDR2 is SQIVND (reference sequence). Written as DNA, the CDR3 is TGTGCCAGTAGGATTCAAGACAGGGGAAAGCAGTTCTTC. Translation: CASRIQDRGKQFF.

This clone was counted a single time. The rearrangement links TRBV6-1 to TRBJ2-7; 10 bases map to TRBD1. J gave up 1 base and V 4 bases, and 4 bases lay outside the gene matches. CDR1 and CDR2 (germline): MNHNS, SASEGT. CDR3 length equals 15 residues. CDR3: CASSGRTGGSYEQYF. Written as DNA, the CDR3 is TGTGCCAGCAGTGGACGGACAGGGGGTTCCTACGAGCAGTACTTC.

The table lists this clone with a count of one. The chain links TRBV6-6 to TRBJ1-5; no reliable D call. From germline, CDR1 is MNHNY and CDR2 SVGAGI (reference sequence). Trimming pared 7 bases from V and 4 bases from J, leaving 11 bases between. This CDR3 spans 13 amino acids. In DNA, the CDR3 is TGTGCCAGCACCTTGCGAGGAAATCAGCCCCAGCATTTT. Its protein is CASTLRGNQPQHF.

CDR3 protein: CASSPKPRDIYTEAFF. The CDR3, as DNA: TGTGCCAGCAGCCCAAAGCCCCGGGACATTTACACTGAAGCTTTCTTT. The V call is TRBV7-3, the J call TRBJ1-1, with D maybe TRBD1 (6 bases). The CDR3 has 16 amino acids. CDR1 is SGHTA, CDR2 FQGTGA, per germline. Deletions cut 5 bases from V and 3 bases from J, with 19 bases between.

The V call is TRBV27, the J call TRBJ2-7, with 12 nucleotides matching TRBD1. CDR3 size: 17 residues. CDR1 MNHEY and CDR2 SMNVEV come from the germline V gene (reference sequence). The J segment lost 5 bases and the V segment lost 3 bases, leaving 11 bases of the junction unmatched. The CDR3 loop is CASSFSPPGQGANEQYF. DNA for the CDR3: TGTGCCAGCAGTTTTTCTCCACCGGGACAGGGGGCCAACGAGCAGTACTTC.

This clone occurred once. The genes are TRBV5-1 and TRBJ2-1; 11 nucleotides align to TRBD2. The CDR3 extends over 14 amino acids. V shed 6 bases and J 8 bases; nucleotides not matched to a gene: 7. CDR1 and CDR2 from the germline V gene are SGHRS and YFSETQ. Written as DNA, the CDR3 is TGCGCCAGCACCTCGGTAGCGGGAGGGGATGAGCAGTTCTTC. Protein product: CASTSVAGGDEQFF.

The chain links TRBV18 to TRBJ2-7; the match to TRBD2 covers 7 bases. Germline CDR1 is KGHSH and CDR2 is LQKENI. The CDR3 is made up of 16 amino acids. The trim removed 5 bases at V and 1 base at J, leaving 11 bases unmatched. CDR3 in amino acids: CASSSPLAGVSYEQYF. The DNA of the CDR3 is TGTGCCAGCTCATCCCCTCTCGCGGGGGTTTCCTACGAGCAGTACTTC.

V usage is TRBV28 and J usage is TRBJ2-1; 10 bases are shared with TRBD2. The CDR3 runs to 20 residues. V dropped 2 bases and J dropped 2; count of bases not matched to a gene: 15. From germline, CDR1 is MDHEN and CDR2 SYDVKM. The CDR3 spells CASSLTFPRSGRGPYNEQFF. The CDR3, as DNA: TGTGCCAGCAGTTTAACTTTCCCTAGGAGCGGGAGGGGCCCCTACAATGAGCAGTTCTTC.

The genes are TRBV4-1 and TRBJ1-2; a weak D match, TRBD1 (5 bases). The CDR3 length is 16 residues. V lost 2 bases and J 1 base, leaving 14 bases between the germline ends. Germline CDR1 MGHRA, CDR2 YSYEKL. CDR3 amino acids: CASSQRRDGFNYGYTF. The CDR3 DNA follows: TGCGCCAGCAGCCAAAGGCGGGACGGATTTAACTATGGCTACACCTTC.

The rearrangement uses TRBV7-3 and TRBJ2-6; possibly TRBD1 for D (5 bases). Trimming took off 5 bases at V and 3 bases at J, with 8 bases between the two ends. The CDR3 covers 14 residues. Per germline, CDR1 SGHTA and CDR2 FQGTGA. In DNA form, the CDR3 reads TGTGCCAGCAGCCAGGGTAGTGGGGCCAACGTCCTGACTTTC. It codes for CASSQGSGANVLTF.

The table lists this clone with a count of one. J is TRBJ1-1 and V is TRBV5-1; D not certain. Trimming stripped 0 bases from V and 1 base from J, with 7 bases between. CDR1 and CDR2 from the germline V gene are SGHRS and YFSETQ. The CDR3 covers 14 residues. CDR3 protein: CASSLGHPNTEAFF. CDR3 bases: TGCGCCAGCAGCTTGGGGCACCCGAACACTGAAGCTTTCTTT.

As for this clone: A junction boundary mismatches the germline segment, possibly from a read error. The V gene is TRBV19, the J gene TRBJ1-1, with D hard to call. This CDR3 comprises 15 residues. Germline CDR1 and CDR2: LNHDA and SQIVND (reference sequence). In nucleotides, the CDR3 is TGTGTCAGTAGTATCAATTGGGCCCCGAACACTGAAGCTTTCTTT. Protein: CVSSINWAPNTEAFF.

The chain uses TRBV5-1 and TRBJ2-1; 11 bases line up with TRBD2. CDR3 size: 16 residues. Germline lookup yields CDR1 SGHRS and CDR2 YFSETQ. V dropped 6 bases and J dropped 3; count of bases not matched to a gene: 8. The chain's CDR3 is CASTLSGTSGYNEQFF. The CDR3 DNA sequence: TGCGCCAGCACTCTATCCGGGACTAGCGGCTACAATGAGCAGTTCTTC.

The gene calls are TRBV19 and TRBJ2-7; TRBD1 might be the D (8 bases). The ends were cut back, 5 bases at V and 2 bases at J, with 25 bases in the middle. Germline loops: CDR1 LNHDA, CDR2 SQIVND (reference sequence). The CDR3 is made up of 18 amino acids. CDR3 loop: CASSLRGSRQGRAYEQYF. The CDR3 DNA reads as TGTGCCAGTAGTCTTAGGGGCTCCAGACAGGGGAGGGCCTACGAGCAGTACTTC.

This chain connects TRBV2 to TRBJ1-3; D uncertain. There are 14 residues in the CDR3. The V gene's germline CDR1 is SNHLY and CDR2 FYNNEI. Deletions cut 7 bases from V and 0 bases from J, with 10 bases between. The CDR3 reads CASIEIFSGNTIYF. The CDR3 DNA sequence: TGTGCCAGCATCGAGATCTTCTCTGGAAACACCATATATTTT.

This clone was detected only once. The chain couples TRBV5-1 to TRBJ2-6; the D is unclear. The CDR3 has 14 residues. Trimming removed 4 bases at V and 0 bases at J, with 5 bases between. Germline-derived CDR1 and CDR2 are SGHRS and YFSETQ. The CDR3 spells CASSLSSGANVLTF. CDR3 bases: TGCGCCAGCAGCCTTTCCTCTGGGGCCAACGTCCTGACTTTC.

This chain uses TRBV2 with TRBJ2-2, with 11 bases identical to TRBD2. V shed 7 bases, J shed 1 base, and the junction held 2 bases outside the gene matches. Germline CDR1 and CDR2: SNHLY and FYNNEI. The CDR3 spans 15 residues. The CDR3 here is CASIGLAGNTGELFF. CDR3 DNA: TGTGCCAGCATCGGACTAGCGGGGAACACCGGGGAGCTGTTTTTT.